The table lists the clone carrying this T cell receptor beta chain with many counts. What it binds is unknown. The sample belongs to a study of T cells in Graves' hyperthyroidism and ophthalmopathy. Study-level results: Ophthalmopathy was predicted by the model a median of around 5.9 months ahead of onset. Peripheral blood also featured most of the thyroid clonotypes expanded above 0.001.

Absence of ophthalmopathy progression within 18 months defined stable Graves' hyperthyroidism. Amplification of TCR beta CDR3 regions was performed using RNA transcripts as template. The HTBI set primed first-round TCR CDR3 RT-PCR. TCRdb reprocessed the multiplex PCR reads via MiXCR and lists one record per CDR3 protein. The sample shows about 580,000 distinct CDR3 sequences, more than 45% of them seen only once. Trimming cost V 7 bases and J 3 bases, with 9 bases left between them. Germline V gene data show CDR1 as LNHDA and CDR2 as SQIVND (reference sequence). This CDR3 contains 12 residues. The chain combines TRBV19 with TRBJ1-2; D not certain. This TCR was sampled from a woman younger than 35 with Graves' hyperthyroidism. What was sequenced was peripheral blood or thyroid tissue (not recorded which). The DNA of the CDR3 is TGTGCCAGTATCGGCAACTACTATGGCTACACCTTC. Amino acids: CASIGNYYGYTF.